The clone carrying this T cell receptor (beta chain) was counted only a few times. The antigen is unknown. From the reads, TCRdb called clonotypes with MiXCR, one entry per CDR3 protein. Seen here are about 770,000 distinct CDR3 sequences, 25% to 30% observed once, and the top ten hold under 15%. The data were obtained in a study of T cell repertoires in cytomegalovirus infection. Overall study findings and caveats: Cumulative public TCR beta family frequency identified carriers of CMV plus the relevant HLA.

CDR3 length: 17 residues. The germline gives CDR1 MNHEY, CDR2 SVGAGI. V shed 1 base and J shed 6 bases, with 21 bases lying between them. The rearrangement links TRBV6-5 to TRBJ1-2; TRBD1 might be the D (6 bases). The starting material was cultured CD8+ T cells from PBMCs, obtained from culture after CMV antigen stimulation. This clonotype originated in a human donor in good health (CMV status not recorded). Some clones in this sample may be carry-over from other donors' samples. The CDR3 bases are TGTGCCAGCAGTTACTTTTCTACTTTAGGGAGGGGGGATGGCTACACCTTC. Translation gives CASSYFSTLGRGDGYTF.